This T cell receptor beta chain was observed in a study of blood T cells in healthy people across ages. At the level of the study: Capture by template switching was about one barcoded beta molecule per two T cells.

V lost 6 bases to trimming and J lost 1 base; unmatched junction nucleotides: 8. CDR1 is MNHEY and CDR2 is SMNVEV in the germline V gene (reference sequence). The CDR3 spans 17 residues. It was with a sample-barcoded 5' primer and a J-beta primer mix that a second PCR of roughly 7 to 12 cycles was run. A single record per CDR3 protein comes from TCRdb applying MiXCR to the 5' RACE reads. The sample records roughly 800,000 distinct CDR3 sequences, more than 45% being singletons. The chain has TRBV27 and TRBJ2-6; 8 bases line up with TRBD1. The clonotype was recovered from a man aged 30 to 39 in good health. Material for sequencing was blood. The CDR3 loop is CASSRGQGASGANVLTF. Here the CDR3 DNA reads TGTGCCAGCAGCCGCGGACAGGGTGCGTCTGGGGCCAACGTCCTGACTTTC. The whole variable domain, remainder taken from reference TRBV27 and TRBJ2-6, is EAQVTQNPRYLITVTGKKLTVTCSQNMNHEYMSWYRQDPGLGLRQIYYSMNVEVTDKGDVPEGYKVSRKEKRNFPLILESPSPNQTSLYFCASSRGQGASGANVLTFGAGSRLTVL.